What follows are 14 T cell receptor beta chains derived from one specimen sequenced in a study of CD8 T cells in ankylosing spondylitis. TCRdb used MiXCR to reprocess the 5' RACE reads, holding one entry per CDR3 protein. The sample lists under 250,000 distinct CDR3 sequences; roughly a tenth were seen once. Sequencing input: blood, either unsorted or a sorted T cell fraction (not recorded which). These receptors were obtained from a male donor with ankylosing spondylitis or in good health (not recorded which).

The chain recombines TRBV18 with TRBJ2-6; D unclear. The CDR3 sequence is 18 residues long. Between the trimmed V and J ends, which lost 4 bases and 0 bases, there was a span of 16 bases. Germline CDR1 is KGHSH and CDR2 is LQKENI. The CDR3 loop is CASSLGPLISSGANVLTF. CDR3 DNA sequence: TGTGCCAGCTCACTAGGCCCTTTGATATCCTCTGGGGCCAACGTCCTGACTTTC.

In the case of this clonotype: One end of the junction fails to match germline, which may point to a read error. The CDR3 here is CASRGGETRSSPSSYEQCF. The DNA of the CDR3 is TGTGCCAGCAGGGGAGGGGAGACTAGATCATCACCCAGCTCCTACGAGCAGTGCTTC. The chain recombines TRBV11-2 with TRBJ2-7; 7 nucleotides line up with TRBD2. Germline V gives CDR1 SGHAT, CDR2 FQNNGV. This CDR3 has 19 amino acids.

This clonotype was picked up many times. The V and J genes are TRBV5-5 and TRBJ2-1, with 7 positions matching TRBD1. The germline CDR1 and CDR2 sequences are SGHKS and YYEKEE (reference sequence). Unmatched junction bases numbered 3, after V lost 0 bases and J lost 0 bases. CDR3 size: 16 residues. The CDR3: CASSLVTGSSYNEQFF. The CDR3 nucleotides read TGTGCCAGCAGCTTGGTGACAGGGAGCTCCTACAATGAGCAGTTCTTC. Together with reference TRBV5-5 and TRBJ2-1, the CDR3 gives the full variable domain: DAGVTQSPTHLIKTRGQQVTLRCSPISGHKSVSWYQQVLGQGPQFIFQYYEKEERGRGNFPDRFSARQFPNYSSELNVNALLLGDSALYLCASSLVTGSSYNEQFFGPGTRLTVL.

This clonotype showed up many times. This chain links TRBV6-2 or TRBV6-3 with TRBJ2-2, with 7 bases fitting TRBD2. The CDR3 is 15 amino acids. CDR1 is MNHEY and CDR2 is SVGEGT in the germline V gene. Unmatched junction bases numbered 4, after V lost 6 bases and J lost 0 bases. CDR3 sequence: CASRPTSPNTGELFF. DNA of the CDR3: TGTGCCAGCAGACCGACTAGCCCGAACACCGGGGAGCTGTTTTTT.

This clonotype appeared many times. J is TRBJ2-3 and V is TRBV6-2 or TRBV6-3, with 13 bases aligning to TRBD2. The CDR3 is 16 amino acids. CDR1 and CDR2 (germline): MNHEY, SVGEGT. Unmatched junction bases numbered 4, after V lost 5 bases and J lost 2 bases. CDR3 amino acids: CASSPGLAGPTDTQYF. The CDR3 coding sequence is TGTGCCAGCAGTCCGGGACTAGCGGGACCCACAGATACGCAGTATTTT.

Only a few counts were recorded for this clonotype. This sequence joins TRBV7-9 and TRBJ2-5; 7 bases fit TRBD2. The CDR3 is 14 amino acids. The V and J ends lost 3 bases and 5 bases, in that order; junction bases with no gene match: 6. Germline assignment: CDR1 SEHNR and CDR2 FQNEAQ (reference sequence). The CDR3 protein is CASSFDQGGETQYF. CDR3 bases: TGTGCCAGCAGCTTCGACCAGGGAGGGGAGACCCAGTACTTC.

The sample holds many counts of this clonotype. This sequence joins TRBV29-1 and TRBJ2-1, with TRBD1 identical over 8 bases. The V segment lost 6 bases and the J segment 5 bases; nucleotides outside the gene matches: 6. The length of the CDR3 is 13 residues. Per the germline V gene, CDR1 is SQVTM and CDR2 is ANQGSEA. The DNA for the CDR3 is TGCAGCGTGATATTGGACAGGGACAATGAGCAGTTCTTC. Protein: CSVILDRDNEQFF.

This clonotype has just a few counts. Given a much more abundant clone one base away, this may be a read error. The rearrangement uses TRBV25-1 and TRBJ1-6; D not certain. The CDR3 length is 15 residues. Germline V gene data show CDR1 as MGHDK and CDR2 as SYGVNS. The CDR3 region has the DNA TGTGTCAGCAGTGACCCAGACCTTAGGAATTCACCCCTCCACTTT. It yields the protein CVSSDPDLRNSPLHF.

This clonotype has at least ten counts. The rearrangement joins TRBV14 to TRBJ1-4; tentative D call: TRBD1 (5 bases). Germline V CDR1 and CDR2: SGHDN, FVKESK. Trimming took off 0 bases at V and 3 bases at J, with 17 bases between the two ends. The CDR3 extends over 18 amino acids. Here the CDR3 reads CASSQDSFRDGPNEKLFF. The DNA for the CDR3 is TGTGCCAGCAGCCAAGATTCATTTCGGGACGGCCCTAATGAAAAACTGTTTTTT.

This clonotype was detected many times. The gene calls are TRBV7-2 and TRBJ1-5; D gene uncertain. CDR3 length: 14 amino acids. V shed 5 bases and J shed 1 base, with 9 bases lying between them. Germline V gives CDR1 SGHTA, CDR2 FQGNSA. The CDR3 coding sequence is TGTGCCAGCAGCCCAGGCGGGAGCAATCAGCCCCAGCATTTT. This gives the protein CASSPGGSNQPQHF.

This clonotype has a count of ten or more. This sequence joins TRBV5-1 and TRBJ1-1; 8 bases fit TRBD1. Looked up from germline, CDR1 is SGHRS and CDR2 is YFSETQ. This CDR3 comprises 15 residues. The ends lost 0 bases at V and 6 bases at J; junction bases unmatched: 7. The DNA for the CDR3 is TGCGCCAGCAGCTTGGGACAGGGGAAAGTGGCTGAAGCTTTCTTT. It yields the protein CASSLGQGKVAEAFF.

The chain recombines TRBV12-3 or TRBV12-4 with TRBJ2-7, with D perhaps TRBD2 (6 bases). The CDR3 is made up of 16 amino acids. V was trimmed by 4 bases and J by 7 bases, leaving 23 bases between them. CDR3: CASSYRWALPGVEQYF. The CDR3 DNA follows: TGTGCCAGCAGTTACAGGTGGGCCCTGCCGGGAGTGGAGCAGTACTTC.

This clonotype was counted at least ten times. The chain carries TRBV9 and TRBJ2-1; TRBD2 agrees at 12 bases. The V and J ends lost 4 bases and 7 bases, in that order; junction bases with no gene match: 9. The CDR3 is 16 residues long. Germline assignment: CDR1 SGDLS and CDR2 YYNGEE. The CDR3 protein is CASSTRLAGASNEQFF. Here the CDR3 DNA reads TGTGCCAGCAGCACCCGACTAGCGGGAGCCTCAAATGAGCAGTTCTTC.

Ten or more counts support this clonotype. The genes are TRBV5-1 and TRBJ1-2; TRBD1 matches 8 bases. Germline V gene sequence: CDR1 SGHRS, CDR2 YFSETQ. V was pared by 2 bases and J by 8 bases, with 11 bases of the junction left unmatched. CDR3 size: 15 residues. Written as DNA, the CDR3 is TGCGCCAGCAGCTTTTTCGTGACAGGGGAGCAGGGCTACACCTTC. As protein: CASSFFVTGEQGYTF.